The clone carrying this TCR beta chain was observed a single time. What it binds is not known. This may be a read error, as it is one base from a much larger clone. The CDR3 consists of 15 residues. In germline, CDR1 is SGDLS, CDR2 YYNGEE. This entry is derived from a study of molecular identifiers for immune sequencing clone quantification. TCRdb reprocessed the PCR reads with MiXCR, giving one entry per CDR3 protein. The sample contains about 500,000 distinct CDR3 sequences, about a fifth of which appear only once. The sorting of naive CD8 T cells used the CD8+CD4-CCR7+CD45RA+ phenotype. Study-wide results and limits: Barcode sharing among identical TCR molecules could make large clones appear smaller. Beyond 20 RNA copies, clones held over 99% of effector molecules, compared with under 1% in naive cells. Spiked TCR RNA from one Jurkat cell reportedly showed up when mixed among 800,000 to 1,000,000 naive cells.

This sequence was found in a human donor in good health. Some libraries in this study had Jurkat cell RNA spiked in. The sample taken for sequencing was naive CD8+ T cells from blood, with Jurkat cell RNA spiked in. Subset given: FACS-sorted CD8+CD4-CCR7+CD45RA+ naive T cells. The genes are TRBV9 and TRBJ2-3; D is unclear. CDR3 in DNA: TGTGCCGGCAGCGTAGGGTACGGAGGCACAGATACGCAGTATTTT. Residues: CAGSVGYGGTDTQYF.